This TCR beta chain was sequenced during a study of T cell responses to AZD1222 COVID-19 vaccine. Whole-study findings and limits: Dominant at 160-218 and 743-854, vaccine-associated CD4 TCRs also spanned spike.

The germline CDR1 and CDR2 sequences are DFQATT and SNEGSKA (reference sequence). This CDR3 is 10 amino acids long. Trimming cost V 5 bases and J 1 base, with 2 bases left between them. Remarks on this clone: Antigen specificity is unknown.

Here immunoSEQ multiplex PCR was the method, and the copy in TCRdb shows in-frame clones only, minus some. The table shows about 180,000 clones, with 90% occurring only once. The genes are TRBV20-1 and TRBJ2-5; no clear D. The sequence derives from an adult who received the MenACWY meningococcal vaccine as a control. The sample consisted of peripheral blood, taken 28 days after the second dose of the MenACWY control vaccine. The CDR3 spells CSASQETQYF. The CDR3 DNA reads TGCAGTGCTTCCCAAGAGACCCAGTACTTC.